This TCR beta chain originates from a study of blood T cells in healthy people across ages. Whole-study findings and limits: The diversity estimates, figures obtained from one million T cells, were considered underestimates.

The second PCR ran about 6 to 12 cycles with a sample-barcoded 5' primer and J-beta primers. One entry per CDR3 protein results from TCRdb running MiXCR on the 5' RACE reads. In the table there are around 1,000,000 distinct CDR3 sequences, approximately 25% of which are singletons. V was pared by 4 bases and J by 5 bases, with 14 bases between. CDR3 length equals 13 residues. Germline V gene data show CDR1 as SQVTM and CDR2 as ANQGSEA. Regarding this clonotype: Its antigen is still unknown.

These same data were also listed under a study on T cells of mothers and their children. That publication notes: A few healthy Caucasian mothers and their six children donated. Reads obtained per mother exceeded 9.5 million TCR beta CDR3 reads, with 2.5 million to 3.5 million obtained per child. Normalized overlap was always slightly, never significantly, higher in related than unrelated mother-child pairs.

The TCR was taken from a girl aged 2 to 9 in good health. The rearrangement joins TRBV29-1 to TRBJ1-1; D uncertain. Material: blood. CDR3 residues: CSVAATLGTEAFF. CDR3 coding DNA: TGCAGCGTTGCCGCCACCCTGGGGACTGAAGCTTTCTTT.